The rows below give T cell receptor beta chains drawn from one sample of a study of cytomegalovirus exposure and HLA in healthy donors. Method: immunoSEQ multiplex PCR; TCRdb's copy keeps in-frame clones and lacks some. The data contain fewer than 120,000 clones, around 80% of them seen just once; the ten biggest clones take up 6.2%. The sample taken for sequencing was PBMCs. These receptor sequences come from a young man in good health and CMV-seropositive. Each CDR3 is given with its conserved first and last residue. Each record gives: J gene, D gene, V gene, clone size, CDR3 protein, CDR3 DNA. A D gene is named only where the DNA matches it firmly. A clone size is listed for some rows: how often the clone was seen (once, few, many), or a class if it is expanded.

>TRBJ2-5|TRBD2|TRBV9|NA
CASTSSGGVGETQYF
TGTGCCAGCACGTCTAGCGGGGGGGTAGGAGAGACCCAGTACTTC
>TRBJ2-7|NA|TRBV6-5|NA
CASTPTPTGEQYF
TGTGCCAGCACTCCCACCCCCACGGGCGAGCAGTACTTC
>TRBJ2-7|TRBD1|TRBV6-6|few
CASSLTGDLYEQYF
TGTGCCAGCAGTTTGACAGGGGACCTCTACGAGCAGTACTTC
>TRBJ2-7|NA|TRBV10-2|once
CASSESTGDNYEQYF
TGCGCCAGCAGTGAGTCGACTGGGGACAACTACGAGCAGTACTTC
>TRBJ1-1|NA|TRBV2|NA
CASVLGWQDSEAFF
TGTGCCAGCGTGTTGGGGTGGCAGGACTCTGAAGCTTTCTTT
>TRBJ1-1|NA|TRBV5-5|few
CASSRERGDSAEAFF
TGTGCCAGCAGCAGAGAAAGGGGCGATTCGGCTGAAGCTTTCTTT
>TRBJ2-2|NA|TRBV15|NA
CATSRGGVGAGELFF
TGTGCCACCAGCAGAGGAGGAGTCGGGGCCGGGGAGCTGTTTTTT
>TRBJ1-6|NA|TRBV6-1|NA
CASSGVDNSPLHF
TGTGCCAGCAGTGGTGTAGATAATTCACCCCTCCACTTT
>TRBJ2-1|NA|TRBV5-4|NA
CASSLDATVYNEQFF
TGTGCCAGCAGCTTGGACGCGACAGTCTACAATGAGCAGTTCTTC
>TRBJ1-5|NA|TRBV21-1|once
CARLASNRQESNQPQHF
TGTGCCAGGCTTGCTTCAAACAGGCAGGAAAGCAATCAGCCCCAGCATTTT
>TRBJ2-7|TRBD1|TRBV19|once
CASSLTGIVSEQYF
TGTGCCAGTAGCTTGACAGGGATCGTTTCCGAGCAGTACTTC
>TRBJ1-2|TRBD1|TRBV18|once
CASSPSTGQGVNYGYTF
TGTGCCAGCTCACCAAGCACGGGACAGGGGGTGAACTATGGCTACACCTTC
>TRBJ2-2|NA|TRBV27|NA
CASSLVGGELFF
TGTGCCAGCAGTTTAGTCGGCGGGGAGCTGTTTTTT
>TRBJ1-2|TRBD1|TRBV19|NA
CASSPNRGRGYGYTF
TGTGCCAGTAGCCCCAACAGGGGTCGTGGCTATGGCTACACCTTC
>TRBJ2-1|TRBD2|TRBV4-1|NA
CASSLSVSGGPDEQFF
TGCGCCAGCAGCCTAAGTGTCTCGGGGGGGCCGGATGAGCAGTTCTTC
>TRBJ1-1|TRBD1|TRBV9|few
CASSASGQGNTEAFF
TGTGCCAGCAGCGCGAGCGGACAGGGGAACACTGAAGCTTTCTTT
>TRBJ2-1|NA|TRBV30|NA
CAWRWGNNEQFF
TGTGCCTGGAGGTGGGGCAACAATGAGCAGTTCTTC
>TRBJ2-2|NA|TRBV30|few
CAWSASELVAGELFF
TGTGCCTGGAGTGCCTCCGAGTTAGTGGCCGGGGAGCTGTTTTTT
>TRBJ2-1|NA|TRBV12-5|NA
CASGLGSGPYNEQFF
TGTGCTAGTGGTTTGGGGAGCGGACCCTACAATGAGCAGTTCTTC
>TRBJ1-1|NA|TRBV27|NA
CASSQFLNTEAFF
TGTGCCAGCAGTCAATTCCTGAACACTGAAGCTTTCTTT
>TRBJ2-7|TRBD2|TRBV6-5|NA
CASSLAGGYEQYF
TGTGCCAGCAGTTTAGCGGGGGGGTACGAGCAGTACTTC
>TRBJ2-2|NA|TRBV7-6|NA
CASSLRPGDNTGELFF
TGTGCCAGCAGCCTTAGACCGGGGGATAACACCGGGGAGCTGTTTTTT
>TRBJ2-1|NA|TRBV19|NA
CASSIDLGSYDEQFF
TGTGCCAGTAGTATAGATCTAGGTAGTTACGATGAGCAGTTCTTC
>TRBJ2-1|NA|TRBV7-9|NA
CASSSPNRVLSYNEQFF
TGTGCCAGCAGCTCCCCTAACCGGGTCTTATCCTACAATGAGCAGTTCTTC
>TRBJ2-2|TRBD2|TRBV7-6|once
CASSLALSGGYTGELFF
TGTGCCAGCAGCTTAGCCCTTAGCGGGGGGTACACCGGGGAGCTGTTTTTT
>TRBJ2-3|TRBD2|TRBV27|NA
CASSFGGLAGLAVADTQYF
TGTGCCAGCAGTTTCGGGGGACTAGCGGGGTTGGCAGTCGCAGATACGCAGTATTTT
>TRBJ2-5|NA|TRBV12-5|NA
CASGLVLAEYQETQYF
TGTGCTAGTGGTTTGGTACTAGCCGAATACCAAGAGACCCAGTACTTC
>TRBJ2-1|TRBD1|TRBV19|NA
CASSLQGAYNEQFF
TGTGCCAGTAGTCTACAGGGGGCTTACAATGAGCAGTTCTTC
>TRBJ2-7|NA|TRBV5-6|NA
CASSATSRTYEQYF
TGTGCCAGCAGCGCAACTAGCCGGACCTACGAGCAGTACTTC
>TRBJ1-2|TRBD1|TRBV6-6|NA
CASSAQGEAGYTF
TGTGCCAGCAGCGCGCAGGGGGAGGCTGGCTACACCTTC
>TRBJ2-5|TRBD2|TRBV7-9|NA
CASSLRGIRSIVGETQYF
TGTGCCAGCAGCCTGCGGGGGATCAGGTCGATCGTTGGAGAGACCCAGTACTTC
>TRBJ1-5|NA|TRBV11-2|NA
CASSLDLGASQPQHF
TGTGCCAGCAGCTTAGATTTGGGGGCTAGTCAGCCCCAGCATTTT
>TRBJ2-7|TRBD2|TRBV2|NA
CASSGSGGRLYEQYF
TGTGCCAGCAGTGGTAGCGGGGGGCGCCTCTACGAGCAGTACTTC
>TRBJ2-6|TRBD2|TRBV19|NA
CASSAELASISGANVLTF
TGTGCCAGTAGTGCGGAACTAGCGTCTATCTCTGGGGCCAACGTCCTGACTTTC
>TRBJ1-6|NA|TRBV5-1|NA
CASSLVGMDSPLHF
TGCGCCAGCAGCTTAGTCGGTATGGATTCACCCCTCCACTTT
>TRBJ2-3|TRBD2|TRBV7-6|once
CASSQLAGGVNTQYF
TGTGCCAGCAGCCAACTAGCGGGGGGTGTGAATACGCAGTATTTT
>TRBJ1-2|NA|TRBV11-3|NA
CASSSDVDSYNYGYTF
TGTGCCAGCAGCTCAGACGTGGACAGCTACAACTATGGCTACACCTTC
>TRBJ1-1|TRBD1|TRBV7-3|NA
CASSLTVGQGEHEAFF
TGTGCCAGCAGCTTAACCGTAGGACAGGGGGAACATGAAGCTTTCTTT
>TRBJ1-2|TRBD1|TRBV30|NA
CACPQTGIVGTYGYTF
TGTGCCTGCCCCCAGACAGGGATTGTCGGGACTTATGGCTACACCTTC
>TRBJ1-1|NA|TRBV6-1|few
CASSALREESMNTEAFF
TGTGCCAGCAGTGCCCTGAGGGAGGAGAGCATGAACACTGAAGCTTTCTTT
>TRBJ2-3|NA|TRBV5-6|once
CASSLEIESKWYF
TGTGCCAGCAGCTTGGAAATAGAATCTAAGTGGTATTTT
>TRBJ2-1|TRBD2|TRBV5-5|NA
CASSLTAGDNEQFF
TGTGCCAGCAGCTTGACTGCGGGAGACAATGAGCAGTTCTTC
>TRBJ1-1|NA|TRBV9|NA
CASSLQGNTEAFF
TGTGCCAGCAGCCTTCAGGGGAACACTGAAGCTTTCTTT
>TRBJ2-2|TRBD1|TRBV19|once
CASSIGTVNTGELFF
TGTGCCAGTAGTATCGGGACAGTGAACACCGGGGAGCTGTTTTTT
>TRBJ2-2|TRBD1|TRBV7-9|NA
CSSSPTGDDTGELFF
TGTTCCAGCAGCCCGACAGGGGACGACACCGGGGAGCTGTTTTTT
>TRBJ2-7|TRBD1|TRBV9|NA
CASSVETGGTYEQYF
TGTGCCAGCAGCGTCGAGACAGGGGGAACGTACGAGCAGTACTTC
>TRBJ2-1|TRBD1|TRBV9|NA
CASTQRPGQGYNEQFF
TGTGCCAGCACCCAGAGACCGGGACAGGGTTACAATGAGCAGTTCTTC
>TRBJ2-3|TRBD2|TRBV25-1|NA
CASSESLAGVIDTQYF
TGTGCCAGCAGTGAATCCCTAGCGGGGGTTATAGATACGCAGTATTTT
>TRBJ2-2|NA|TRBV7-9|NA
CATTGMNTGELFF
TGTGCCACCACGGGGATGAACACCGGGGAGCTGTTTTTT
>TRBJ2-7|NA|TRBV6-1|NA
CASSEALPSSGYEQYF
TGTGCCAGCAGTGAAGCGCTTCCGAGTTCAGGCTACGAGCAGTACTTC
>TRBJ2-1|NA|TRBV5-6|NA
CASSLYSSYNEQFF
TGTGCCAGCAGCTTATACAGCTCCTACAATGAGCAGTTCTTC
>TRBJ1-2|NA|TRBV9|NA
CASSVASVLEGYGYTF
TGTGCCAGCAGCGTAGCTAGTGTCTTAGAGGGCTATGGCTACACCTTC
>TRBJ2-6|NA|TRBV30|NA
CAWSAWRGPPGANVLTF
TGTGCCTGGAGTGCCTGGAGGGGGCCCCCTGGGGCCAACGTCCTGACTTTC
>TRBJ1-3|NA|TRBV9|NA
CASSVEQGPLNTIYF
TGTGCCAGCAGCGTAGAACAGGGCCCCCTTAACACCATATATTTT
>TRBJ1-2|TRBD1|TRBV5-1|NA
CASSSYGQDHGYTF
TGCGCCAGCAGCAGCTACGGACAGGACCATGGCTACACCTTC